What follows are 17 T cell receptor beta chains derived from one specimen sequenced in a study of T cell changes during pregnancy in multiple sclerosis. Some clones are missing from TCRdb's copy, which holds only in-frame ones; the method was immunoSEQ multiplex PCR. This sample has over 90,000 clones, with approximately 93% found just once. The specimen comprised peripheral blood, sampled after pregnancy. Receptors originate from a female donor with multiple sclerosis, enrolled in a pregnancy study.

DNA for the CDR3: TGTGCCAGCAGCCCTTCGGACTGGAACAATGAGCAGTTCTTC. It codes for CASSPSDWNNEQFF. The V gene is TRBV5-4, the J gene TRBJ2-1; D possibly corresponds to TRBD2 (5 bases). The CDR3 runs to 14 residues. Germline assignment: CDR1 SGHNT and CDR2 YYREEE (reference sequence). Trimming pared 4 bases from V and 5 bases from J, leaving 13 bases between. The complete variable domain, with remaining parts taken from reference TRBV5-4 and TRBJ2-1, reads ETGVTQSPTHLIKTRGQQVTLRCSSQSGHNTVSWYQQALGQGPQFIFQYYREEENGRGNFPPRFSGLQFPNYSSELNVNALELDDSALYLCASSPSDWNNEQFFGPGTRLTVL.

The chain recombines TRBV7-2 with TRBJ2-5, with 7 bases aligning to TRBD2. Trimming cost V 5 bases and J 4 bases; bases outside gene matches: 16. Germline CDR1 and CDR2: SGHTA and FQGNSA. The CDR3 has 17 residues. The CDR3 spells CASSPRLEGRGSETQYF. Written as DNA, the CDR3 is TGTGCCAGCAGCCCCCGACTAGAAGGGAGGGGCTCAGAGACCCAGTACTTC.

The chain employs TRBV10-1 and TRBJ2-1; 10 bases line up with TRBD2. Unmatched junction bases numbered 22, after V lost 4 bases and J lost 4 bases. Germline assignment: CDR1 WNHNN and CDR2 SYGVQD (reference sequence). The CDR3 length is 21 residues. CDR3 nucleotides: TGCGCCAGCAGTGGGGGGAATCGTCTAGCGGGAGTAGTGGAAAGGTACAATGAGCAGTTCTTC. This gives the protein CASSGGNRLAGVVERYNEQFF.

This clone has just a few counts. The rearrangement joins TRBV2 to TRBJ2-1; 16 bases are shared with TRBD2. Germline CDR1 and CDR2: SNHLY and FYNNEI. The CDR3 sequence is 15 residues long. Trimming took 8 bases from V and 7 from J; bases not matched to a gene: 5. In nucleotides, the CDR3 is TGTGCCAGCCCGGGACTAGCGGGAGGGAGTAATGAGCAGTTCTTC. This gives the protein CASPGLAGGSNEQFF.

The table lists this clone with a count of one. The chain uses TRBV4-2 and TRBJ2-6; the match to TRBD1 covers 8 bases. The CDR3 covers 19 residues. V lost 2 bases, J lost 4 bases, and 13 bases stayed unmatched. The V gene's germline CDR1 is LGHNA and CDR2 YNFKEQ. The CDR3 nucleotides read TGTGCCAGCAGCCAAACCAAGGGGACAGGTGTTTTCGGGGCCAACGTCCTGACTTTC. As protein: CASSQTKGTGVFGANVLTF.

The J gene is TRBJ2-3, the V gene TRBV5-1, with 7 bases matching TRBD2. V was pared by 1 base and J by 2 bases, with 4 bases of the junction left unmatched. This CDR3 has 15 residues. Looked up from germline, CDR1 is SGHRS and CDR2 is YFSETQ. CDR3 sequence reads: CASSLPAGPTDTQYF. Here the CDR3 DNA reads TGCGCCAGCAGCTTGCCAGCGGGGCCCACAGATACGCAGTATTTT.

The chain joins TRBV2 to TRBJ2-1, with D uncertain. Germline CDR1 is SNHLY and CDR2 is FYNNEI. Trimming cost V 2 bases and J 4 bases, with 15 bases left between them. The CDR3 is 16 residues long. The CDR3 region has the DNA TGTGCCAGCAGTGAAATTCCCCTAGATCATTACAATGAGCAGTTCTTC. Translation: CASSEIPLDHYNEQFF.

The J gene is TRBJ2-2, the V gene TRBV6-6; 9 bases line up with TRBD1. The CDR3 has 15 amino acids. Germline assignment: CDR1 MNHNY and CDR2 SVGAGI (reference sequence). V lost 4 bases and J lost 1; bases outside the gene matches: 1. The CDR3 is CASSLDRGNTGELFF. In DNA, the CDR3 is TGTGCCAGCAGTTTGGACAGGGGGAACACCGGGGAGCTGTTTTTT.

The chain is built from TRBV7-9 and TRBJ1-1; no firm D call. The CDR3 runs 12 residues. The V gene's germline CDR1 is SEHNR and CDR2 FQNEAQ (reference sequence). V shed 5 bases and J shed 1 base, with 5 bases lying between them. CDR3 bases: TGTGCCAGCAGCCCCCAGAACACTGAAGCTTTCTTT. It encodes CASSPQNTEAFF.

Here the CDR3 DNA reads TGTGCCAGCTCAGATGAGTACGTCACTGAAGCTTTCTTT. Its translation is CASSDEYVTEAFF. The V gene is TRBV18, the J gene TRBJ1-1; the D is unclear. The V end lost 5 bases, the J end lost 4 bases, and 11 bases lay between the germline ends. CDR3 length: 13 amino acids. The germline CDR1 and CDR2 sequences are KGHSH and LQKENI.

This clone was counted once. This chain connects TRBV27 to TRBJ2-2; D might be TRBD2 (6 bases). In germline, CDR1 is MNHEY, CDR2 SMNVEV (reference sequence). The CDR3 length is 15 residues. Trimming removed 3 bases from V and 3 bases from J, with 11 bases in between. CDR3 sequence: CASSFAPGDTGELFF. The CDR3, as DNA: TGTGCCAGCAGTTTCGCCCCGGGGGACACCGGGGAGCTGTTTTTT.

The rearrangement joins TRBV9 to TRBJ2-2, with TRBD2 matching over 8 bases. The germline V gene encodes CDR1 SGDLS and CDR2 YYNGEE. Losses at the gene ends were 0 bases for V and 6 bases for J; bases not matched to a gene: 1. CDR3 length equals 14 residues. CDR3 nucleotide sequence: TGTGCCAGCAGCGTAGCGGGAGGGCCCGGGGAGCTGTTTTTT. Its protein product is CASSVAGGPGELFF.

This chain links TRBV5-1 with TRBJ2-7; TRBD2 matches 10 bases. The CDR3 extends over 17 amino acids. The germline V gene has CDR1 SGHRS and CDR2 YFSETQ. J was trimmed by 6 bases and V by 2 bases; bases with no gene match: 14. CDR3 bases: TGCGCCAGCAGCTTCCGGGGAGGTCTAGCGGGAGACTCCGAGCAGTACTTC. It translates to CASSFRGGLAGDSEQYF.

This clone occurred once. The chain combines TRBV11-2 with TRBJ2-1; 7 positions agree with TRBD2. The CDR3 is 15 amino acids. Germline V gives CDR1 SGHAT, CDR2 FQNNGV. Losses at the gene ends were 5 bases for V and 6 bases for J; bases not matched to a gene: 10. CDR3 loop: CASSPGTTGVNEQFF. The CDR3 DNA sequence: TGTGCCAGCAGCCCCGGGACTACCGGAGTCAATGAGCAGTTCTTC.

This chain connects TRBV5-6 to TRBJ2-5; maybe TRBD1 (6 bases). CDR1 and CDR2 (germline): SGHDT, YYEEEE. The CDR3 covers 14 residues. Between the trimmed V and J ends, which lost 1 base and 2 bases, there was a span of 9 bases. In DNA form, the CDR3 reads TGTGCCAGCAGCTTGCCGACAGGACAAGAGACCCAGTACTTC. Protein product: CASSLPTGQETQYF.

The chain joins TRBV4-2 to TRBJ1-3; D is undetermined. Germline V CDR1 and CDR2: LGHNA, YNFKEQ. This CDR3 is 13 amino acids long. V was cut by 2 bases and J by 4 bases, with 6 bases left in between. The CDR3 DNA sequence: TGTGCCAGCAGCCAAAGCTCGGGAAACACCATATATTTT. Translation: CASSQSSGNTIYF.

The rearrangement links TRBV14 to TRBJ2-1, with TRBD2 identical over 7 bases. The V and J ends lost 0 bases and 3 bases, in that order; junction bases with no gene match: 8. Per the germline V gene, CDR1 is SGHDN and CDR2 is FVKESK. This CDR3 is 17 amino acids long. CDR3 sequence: CASSQDRAGDFYNEQFF. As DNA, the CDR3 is TGTGCCAGCAGCCAAGATCGGGCGGGAGATTTCTACAATGAGCAGTTCTTC.